This is a list of T cell receptor beta chains from one sample in a study of CD8+ T cells in alopecia areata. Sequencing was performed with immunoSEQ multiplex PCR; in TCRdb, only in-frame clones are kept and a portion is missing. The data hold fewer than 250,000 clones, with roughly 40% observed a single time. The specimen comprised CD4+ T cells sorted from blood, sampled around week 36, from a patient treated with tofacitinib. The receptors originated from a human donor with alopecia areata. Both conserved end residues are part of each CDR3. Fields, in order: CDR3 protein, V gene, J gene.

CDR3aa: CASSSGTSAHTTDTQYF
v_gene: TRBV7-9
j_gene: TRBJ2-3

CDR3aa: CASSYNMGDYGYTF
v_gene: TRBV6-6
j_gene: TRBJ1-2

CDR3aa: CASSPSRTNQPQHF
v_gene: TRBV5-1
j_gene: TRBJ1-5

CDR3aa: CASSEFGGTTEAFF
v_gene: TRBV6-1
j_gene: TRBJ1-1

CDR3aa: CAISGLSYEQYF
v_gene: TRBV10-3
j_gene: TRBJ2-7

CDR3aa: CASSLRQGSHEQYF
v_gene: TRBV7-2
j_gene: TRBJ2-7

CDR3aa: CASSLGGGSGYGYTF
v_gene: TRBV7-2
j_gene: TRBJ1-2

CDR3aa: CASSSQGARNEQFF
v_gene: TRBV11-3
j_gene: TRBJ2-1

CDR3aa: CASSLQGAREQYF
v_gene: TRBV5-1
j_gene: TRBJ2-7

CDR3aa: CSARTGSNQPQHF
v_gene: TRBV29-1
j_gene: TRBJ1-5

CDR3aa: CASSWGTGSYNEQFF
v_gene: TRBV5-1
j_gene: TRBJ2-1

CDR3aa: CAWTSLEVQFF
v_gene: TRBV30
j_gene: TRBJ2-1

CDR3aa: CASSPSDLSNQPQHF
v_gene: TRBV19
j_gene: TRBJ1-5

CDR3aa: CASSSGLAGPRDF
v_gene: TRBV7-2
j_gene: TRBJ2-5

CDR3aa: CASSYGISGANVLTF
v_gene: TRBV6-5
j_gene: TRBJ2-6

CDR3aa: CALGTGVVDEQFF
v_gene: TRBV30
j_gene: TRBJ2-1

CDR3aa: CVSQRTYNEQFF
v_gene: TRBV6-1
j_gene: TRBJ2-1

CDR3aa: CAWRRTQRRENIQYF
v_gene: TRBV30
j_gene: TRBJ2-4

CDR3aa: CASRSGVGTQYF
v_gene: TRBV7-2
j_gene: TRBJ2-3

CDR3aa: CATSRAGATNEKLFF
v_gene: TRBV15
j_gene: TRBJ1-4

CDR3aa: CASSLLSTYEQYF
v_gene: TRBV6-1
j_gene: TRBJ2-7

CDR3aa: CASSLSHTRYEQYF
v_gene: TRBV7-2
j_gene: TRBJ2-7

CDR3aa: CATRDEAYEQYF
v_gene: TRBV10-3
j_gene: TRBJ2-7

CDR3aa: CASSGQSFKPQHF
v_gene: TRBV10-2
j_gene: TRBJ1-5

CDR3aa: CASSSDYQPQHF
v_gene: TRBV18
j_gene: TRBJ1-5

CDR3aa: CASSSGTSGSYEQFF
v_gene: TRBV7-2
j_gene: TRBJ2-1

CDR3aa: CASSPQLSGANVLTF
v_gene: TRBV7-2
j_gene: TRBJ2-6

CDR3aa: CATWGTITDTQYF
v_gene: TRBV27
j_gene: TRBJ2-3

CDR3aa: CSVRGGLEQFF
v_gene: TRBV20-1
j_gene: TRBJ2-1

CDR3aa: CAWTKQVYEQFF
v_gene: TRBV30
j_gene: TRBJ2-1

CDR3aa: CASSLEGGGDTQYF
v_gene: TRBV27
j_gene: TRBJ2-3

CDR3aa: CASSENSGSPYNEQFF
v_gene: TRBV10-1
j_gene: TRBJ2-1

CDR3aa: CASSLNRAETQYF
v_gene: TRBV7-6
j_gene: TRBJ2-5

CDR3aa: CASSLEVARTDTQYF
v_gene: TRBV5-1
j_gene: TRBJ2-3

CDR3aa: CATSRDRKREETQYF
v_gene: TRBV15
j_gene: TRBJ2-5

CDR3aa: CSPADRSYEQYF
v_gene: TRBV29-1
j_gene: TRBJ2-7

CDR3aa: CASSLGGADTQYF
v_gene: TRBV5-6
j_gene: TRBJ2-3

CDR3aa: CASSLDGTGNTGELFF
v_gene: TRBV11-2
j_gene: TRBJ2-2

CDR3aa: CASRETTNTQYF
v_gene: TRBV6-5
j_gene: TRBJ2-3

CDR3aa: CASSLRTSGEQYF
v_gene: TRBV4-3
j_gene: TRBJ2-7

CDR3aa: CASRALAGVNEQFF
v_gene: TRBV6-5
j_gene: TRBJ2-1

CDR3aa: CASGGTGTETQYF
v_gene: TRBV5-1
j_gene: TRBJ2-5

CDR3aa: CASGGEQFF
v_gene: TRBV7-2
j_gene: TRBJ2-1

CDR3aa: CSVARVNEQYF
v_gene: TRBV29-1
j_gene: TRBJ2-7

CDR3aa: CASSPRDTQYF
v_gene: TRBV2
j_gene: TRBJ2-3

CDR3aa: CSVEVGSNEKLFF
v_gene: TRBV29-1
j_gene: TRBJ1-4

CDR3aa: CASSLGVDTGNTIYF
v_gene: TRBV5-1
j_gene: TRBJ1-3

CDR3aa: CASSLDGLRSSYNEQFF
v_gene: TRBV28
j_gene: TRBJ2-1

CDR3aa: CSLVSAGGFHEQFF
v_gene: TRBV29-1
j_gene: TRBJ2-1

CDR3aa: CASSDREFDGYTF
v_gene: TRBV25-1
j_gene: TRBJ1-2

CDR3aa: CASSLEGFRTSTEAFF
v_gene: TRBV5-1
j_gene: TRBJ1-1

CDR3aa: CASSLTPRGSYEQYF
v_gene: TRBV28
j_gene: TRBJ2-7

CDR3aa: CASSTGLSNQPQHF
v_gene: TRBV25-1
j_gene: TRBJ1-5

CDR3aa: CASSGTGAYNEQFF
v_gene: TRBV19
j_gene: TRBJ2-1

CDR3aa: CAWSVTGGGLGYTF
v_gene: TRBV30
j_gene: TRBJ1-2

CDR3aa: CASGLSDTEAFF
v_gene: TRBV5-1
j_gene: TRBJ1-1

CDR3aa: CAWSVLNTEAFF
v_gene: TRBV30
j_gene: TRBJ1-1